The rows below give T cell receptor beta chains drawn from one sample of a study of cytomegalovirus exposure and HLA in healthy donors. TCRdb's table, derived via immunoSEQ multiplex PCR, lists solely in-frame clones and lacks some. This table has 150,000 to 200,000 clones, around 76% appearing once. Sequencing was performed on PBMCs. The receptors stem from a woman aged 30 to 39 in good health and CMV-seropositive. CDR3s include the opening cysteine and the closing phenylalanine or tryptophan. D genes are given only for firm matches. Part of the rows lack a size; the others show once, few, many or a class for expanded clones.

V	J	size	D	DNA	CDR3
TRBV7-2	TRBJ2-7	-	-	TGTGCCAGCAGCCGGCCTGCTGGGAAGGAGGGGTCGAGCTCCTACGAGCAGTACTTC	CASSRPAGKEGSSSYEQYF
TRBV4-3	TRBJ2-1	-	-	TGCGCCAGCAGCCAAGTAGCAAATTGGGAGCAGTTCTTC	CASSQVANWEQFF
TRBV11-2	TRBJ2-5	-	TRBD2	TGTGCCAGCAGCTCCCTGATCGGGGGGACCATAGAGACCCAGTACTTC	CASSSLIGGTIETQYF
TRBV7-8	TRBJ2-7	-	-	TGTGCCAGCAGCCCTAGGGGGATTTTGGGCGAGCAGTACTTC	CASSPRGILGEQYF
TRBV14	TRBJ2-7	-	-	TGTGCCAGCAGCCAAGGACCAGCAGGGGCCTACGAGCAGTACTTC	CASSQGPAGAYEQYF
TRBV27	TRBJ2-1	-	TRBD2	TGTGCCAGCAGTTTCTTCGGGACTAGCGGGGACGCGGATGAGCAGTTCTTC	CASSFFGTSGDADEQFF
TRBV6-6	TRBJ2-1	-	TRBD1	TGTGCCAGCAGGGAGAACAGGGGTTCTTACAATGAGCAGTTCTTC	CASRENRGSYNEQFF
TRBV9	TRBJ1-6	-	-	TGTGCCAGCAGCCTCAGACAGGATAATTCACCCCTCCACTTT	CASSLRQDNSPLHF
TRBV21-1	TRBJ2-2	-	-	TGTGCCAGCAGCAAAGAGGAGTGGGACAGGTCTTACACCGGGGAGCTGTTTTTT	CASSKEEWDRSYTGELFF
TRBV4-3	TRBJ2-2	-	TRBD2	TGCGCCAGCAGCCCTCGTGGGTCCCAGCGGGGGGGCACCGGGGAGCTGTTTTTT	CASSPRGSQRGGTGELFF
TRBV11-3	TRBJ2-1	-	-	TGTGCCAGCAGCTCCAACTACAATGAGCAGTTCTTC	CASSSNYNEQFF
TRBV19	TRBJ1-1	-	-	TGTGCCAGTAGTTTACACAGATTCACTGAAGCTTTCTTT	CASSLHRFTEAFF
TRBV6-5	TRBJ1-2	-	-	TGTGCCAGCAGTTACAGGGAGGTAAACTATGGCTACACCTTC	CASSYREVNYGYTF
TRBV12-2	TRBJ2-7	once	-	TGTGCAAGTCGCTTGAGGGGGGGCTACGAGCAGTACTTC	CASRLRGGYEQYF
TRBV11-2	TRBJ2-5	-	-	TGTGCCAGCAGCTTACAGGGTATTTTCCAAGAGACCCAGTACTTC	CASSLQGIFQETQYF
TRBV11-2	TRBJ2-7	-	-	TGTGCCAGCAGGGCAGCCGGGACAACTTACGAGCAGTACTTC	CASRAAGTTYEQYF
TRBV9	TRBJ2-1	-	-	TGTGCCAGCAGCGTAGGGGCCGGCGGGTACAATGAGCAGTTCTTC	CASSVGAGGYNEQFF
TRBV6-5	TRBJ1-2	-	-	TGTGCCAGCAGTTACGCAGCGCTCGATGGCTACACCTTC	CASSYAALDGYTF
TRBV11-1	TRBJ2-5	-	-	TGTGCCAGCAGCCCCCCCCGGGGAGAGCAGTACTTC	CASSPPRGEQYF
TRBV28	TRBJ2-5	few	TRBD1	TGTGCCGGGGGACAGGGACCTCAAGAGACCCAGTACTTC	CAGGQGPQETQYF
TRBV28	TRBJ2-1	-	-	TGTGCCAGCAGCTATAACCCGGGAGCCTACAATGAGCAGTTCTTC	CASSYNPGAYNEQFF
TRBV7-2	TRBJ2-3	few	-	TGTGCCAGCAGCTTCCCCCCCGGGGCGAGCAGGAGGGCAGATACGCAGTATTTT	CASSFPPGASRRADTQYF
TRBV9	TRBJ2-3	once	TRBD1	TGTGCCAGCAGCGTAGAGGTTACAGGGGTGATCACAGATACGCAGTATTTT	CASSVEVTGVITDTQYF
TRBV2	TRBJ1-2	once	TRBD1	TGTGCCAGTCTTTGGGACAGGGTCCTTTATGGCTACACCTTC	CASLWDRVLYGYTF
TRBV6-1	TRBJ1-2	-	TRBD1	TGTGCCACTCAAGACAGGGGCAGGGATGGCTACACCTTC	CATQDRGRDGYTF
TRBV19	TRBJ1-3	-	TRBD1	TGTGCCAGTACCGCCAGGGGGACTGGAAACACCATATATTTT	CASTARGTGNTIYF
TRBV19	TRBJ1-4	few	-	TGTGCCAGTAGTACCGACAGAAATGAAAAACTGTTTTTT	CASSTDRNEKLFF
TRBV27	TRBJ1-2	-	-	TGTGCCAGCAGTTTAGAAGGGACACTGAACTATGGCTACACCTTC	CASSLEGTLNYGYTF
TRBV15	TRBJ1-5	few	-	TGTGCCACCAGCAGTGGACAGATGGGGGCTCAGCCCCAGCATTTT	CATSSGQMGAQPQHF
TRBV6-6	TRBJ1-1	-	TRBD1	TGTGCCAGCAGAGCGGACAGGGGGCGGACTGAAGCTTTCTTT	CASRADRGRTEAFF
TRBV4-2	TRBJ2-7	-	TRBD1	TGTGCCAGCAGCCTAAGTAGTAATAGACGGGACAGGGTCTCCTACGAGCAGTACTTC	CASSLSSNRRDRVSYEQYF
TRBV4-1	TRBJ2-7	-	-	TGCGCCAGCAGCCCCCGGGGAGGGGGCGAGCAGTACTTC	CASSPRGGGEQYF
TRBV7-2	TRBJ1-6	-	-	TGTGCCAGCAGTTCCCTCGACAGGCTCCAGCCCCTCCACTTT	CASSSLDRLQPLHF
TRBV5-1	TRBJ2-7	few	-	TGCGCCAGCAGTTGGGGCTCAACCAACTACGAGCAGTACTTC	CASSWGSTNYEQYF
TRBV7-2	TRBJ2-2	-	-	TGTGCCAGCAGCTTTCGAGCCCGGGAAAGAGACACCGGGGAGCTGTTTTTT	CASSFRARERDTGELFF
TRBV6-6	TRBJ2-5	-	-	TGTGCCAGCACCTTGGGGGCAAGGAAAGAGACCCAGTACTTC	CASTLGARKETQYF
TRBV2	TRBJ1-2	-	-	TGTGCCAGCAGTAGAGACATCTATGGCTACACCTTC	CASSRDIYGYTF
TRBV5-1	TRBJ2-2	once	-	TGCGCCAGCAGCTTGGAATCGGTACTGGACACCGGGGAGCTGTTTTTT	CASSLESVLDTGELFF
TRBV7-9	TRBJ2-5	-	TRBD2	TGTGCCAGCAGCCCGGTGGGGACTAGCGGGGGGCCCCTCGATCGGTACTTC	CASSPVGTSGGPLDRYF
TRBV11-2	TRBJ2-7	-	-	TGTGCCAGCAGCTTCGGACAAAGCTACGAGCAGTACTTC	CASSFGQSYEQYF
TRBV19	TRBJ1-6	-	TRBD1	TGTGCCAGTAGTCTCCGCAGGGGGGATTCACCCCTCCACTTT	CASSLRRGDSPLHF
TRBV9	TRBJ2-3	-	TRBD2	TGTGCCAGCACGAATGGCGGGAGATCAGATACGCAGTATTTT	CASTNGGRSDTQYF
TRBV11-3	TRBJ2-1	once	-	TGTGCCAGCAGCGCGGGGAGTGAGCAGTTCTTC	CASSAGSEQFF
TRBV5-1	TRBJ2-3	-	TRBD1	TGCGCCAGCAGCTTGGGGACAGGGGTAACAGATACGCAGTATTTT	CASSLGTGVTDTQYF
TRBV9	TRBJ2-7	-	-	TGTGCCAGCAGCGTATCTTGGGACTTAATGAGAGAGCAGTACTTC	CASSVSWDLMREQYF
TRBV14	TRBJ2-7	-	-	TGTGCCAGCAGCCCATGGGCCTCGTGGGACGAGCAGTACTTC	CASSPWASWDEQYF
TRBV4-3	TRBJ1-5	-	TRBD1	TGCGCCAGCAGCCAAGCACAGGGGGCAGGTCAGCCCCAGCATTTT	CASSQAQGAGQPQHF
TRBV28	TRBJ2-7	-	TRBD1	TGTGCCAGCATACCCGGGGGTGGCAGGGGGCGCTGGGAGCAGTACTTC	CASIPGGGRGRWEQYF
TRBV29-1	TRBJ1-4	once	-	TGCAGCGTTATCCCTGCAACTAATGAAAAACTGTTTTTT	CSVIPATNEKLFF
TRBV2	TRBJ1-5	few	-	TGTGCCAGCAGCGCCTTACGGAATCAGCCCCAGCATTTT	CASSALRNQPQHF
TRBV5-1	TRBJ1-1	-	-	TGCGCCAGCAGCCCATGGCGTGGCAGCGAGAACACTGAAGCTTTCTTT	CASSPWRGSENTEAFF